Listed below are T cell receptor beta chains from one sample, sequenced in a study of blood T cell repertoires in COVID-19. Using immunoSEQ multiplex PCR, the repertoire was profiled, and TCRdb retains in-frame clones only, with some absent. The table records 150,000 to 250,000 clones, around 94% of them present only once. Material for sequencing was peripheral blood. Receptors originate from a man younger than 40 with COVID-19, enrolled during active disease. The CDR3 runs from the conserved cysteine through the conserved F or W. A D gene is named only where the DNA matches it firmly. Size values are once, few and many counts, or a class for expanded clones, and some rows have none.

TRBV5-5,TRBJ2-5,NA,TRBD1,CASSLHRGETQYF,TGTGCCAGCAGCTTACACAGGGGAGAGACCCAGTACTTC
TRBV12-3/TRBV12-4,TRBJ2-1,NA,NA,CASRSSGREQFF,TGTGCCAGCAGAAGTAGCGGTCGGGAGCAGTTCTTC
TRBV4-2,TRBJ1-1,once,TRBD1,CASSQDPDRGTEAFF,TGTGCCAGCAGCCAAGATCCCGACAGGGGGACTGAAGCTTTCTTT
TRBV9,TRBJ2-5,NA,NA,CASSVTEGFQETQYF,TGTGCCAGCAGCGTAACTGAGGGTTTCCAAGAGACCCAGTACTTC
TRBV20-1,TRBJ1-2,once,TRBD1,CSTPGTDGYTF,TGCAGTACACCCGGGACAGATGGCTACACCTTC
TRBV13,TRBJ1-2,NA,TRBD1,CASSFFSGGIGYTF,TGTGCCAGCAGCTTCTTTTCAGGGGGCATTGGCTACACCTTC
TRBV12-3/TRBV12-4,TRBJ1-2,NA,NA,CASSFAGGYTF,TGTGCCAGCAGTTTCGCGGGAGGCTACACCTTC
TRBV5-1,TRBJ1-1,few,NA,CASSLASRGGDTEAFF,TGCGCCAGCAGCTTGGCCTCTCGGGGTGGAGACACTGAAGCTTTCTTT
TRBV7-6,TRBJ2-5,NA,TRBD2,CASSLTTSGVKTQYF,TGTGCCAGCAGCTTAACGACTAGCGGGGTAAAGACCCAGTACTTC
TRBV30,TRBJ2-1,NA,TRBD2,CAWSVRSGGFNEQFF,TGTGCCTGGAGTGTACGTAGCGGGGGTTTCAATGAGCAGTTCTTC
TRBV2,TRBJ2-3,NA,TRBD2,CASSQLAGGTDTQYF,TGTGCCAGCAGTCAACTAGCGGGGGGCACAGATACGCAGTATTTT
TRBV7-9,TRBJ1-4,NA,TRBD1,CASSLGPGQGYEKLFF,TGTGCCAGCAGCTTAGGACCGGGACAGGGCTATGAAAAACTGTTTTTT
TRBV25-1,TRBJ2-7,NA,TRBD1,CASLPNTGTGYPWEQYF,TGTGCCAGCTTGCCCAATACCGGGACAGGGTACCCCTGGGAGCAGTACTTC
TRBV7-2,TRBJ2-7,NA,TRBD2,CASSLTTSGNTYEQYF,TGTGCCAGCAGTCTCACGACTAGCGGGAATACCTACGAGCAGTACTTC
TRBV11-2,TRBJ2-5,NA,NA,CASSSWTVQETQYF,TGTGCCAGCAGCTCTTGGACAGTACAAGAGACCCAGTACTTC
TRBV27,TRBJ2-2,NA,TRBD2,CASSRGGDTGELFF,TGTGCCAGCAGTCGGGGGGGCGACACCGGGGAGCTGTTTTTT
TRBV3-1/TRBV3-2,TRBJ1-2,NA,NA,CASSPRHIDGYTF,TGTGCCAGCAGCCCGAGGCATATAGATGGCTACACCTTC
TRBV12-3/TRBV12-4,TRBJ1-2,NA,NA,CASSLQNYGYTF,TGTGCCAGCAGCCTACAGAACTATGGCTACACCTTC
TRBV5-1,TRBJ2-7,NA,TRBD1,CASSPKTDRVEQYF,TGCGCCAGCAGCCCAAAAACCGACAGGGTCGAGCAGTACTTC
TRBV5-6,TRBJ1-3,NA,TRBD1,CASSLWDRVFGNTIYF,TGTGCCAGCAGCCTCTGGGACAGGGTCTTTGGAAACACCATATATTTT
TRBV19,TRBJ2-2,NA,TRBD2,CASSTVLAGRNTGELFF,TGTGCCAGTAGTACGGTTCTAGCGGGTAGGAACACCGGGGAGCTGTTTTTT
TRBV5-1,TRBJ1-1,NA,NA,CASSSGLLNTEAFF,TGCGCCAGCAGCTCCGGACTGCTGAACACTGAAGCTTTCTTT
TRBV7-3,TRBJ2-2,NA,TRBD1,CASSKAGQAGTGELFF,TGTGCCAGCAGCAAAGCTGGACAGGCGGGCACCGGGGAGCTGTTTTTT
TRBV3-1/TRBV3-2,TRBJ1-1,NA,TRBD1,CASSPAGQGTEAFF,TGTGCCAGCAGCCCCGCCGGACAGGGGACTGAAGCTTTCTTT
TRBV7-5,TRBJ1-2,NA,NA,CVRSLVTGLKCGYTF,TGTGTCAGAAGCTTAGTGACAGGGCTTAAGTGCGGCTACACCTTC
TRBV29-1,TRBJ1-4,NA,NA,CSVTFFQAGKLFF,TGCAGCGTTACCTTTTTTCAGGCGGGAAAACTGTTTTTT
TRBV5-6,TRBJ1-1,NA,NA,CASSSGHRNTEAFF,TGTGCCAGCAGCTCGGGACACCGGAACACTGAAGCTTTCTTT
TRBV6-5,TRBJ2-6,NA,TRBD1,CASRGGPGANVLTF,TGTGCCAGCAGAGGGGGCCCTGGGGCCAACGTCCTGACTTTC